This T cell receptor beta chain stems from a study of PD-1 blockade in classical Hodgkin lymphoma. Findings and caveats of the study: Complete responders started with a diversity level that resembled newly diagnosed patients at baseline. TCR diversity rose significantly by C4D1 in CD4+ but not CD8+ cells. Anyone who began nivolumab under 1 year after ASCT was excluded.

With regard to this clone: Its antigen is currently unknown.

With no exception, relapse followed autologous stem cell transplantation in all patients, and brentuximab vedotin exposure varied. V lost 4 bases, J lost 3 bases, and 18 bases lay in between. This CDR3 contains 16 residues. Looked up from germline, CDR1 is SNHLY and CDR2 is FYNNEI. Clones were read by immunoSEQ multiplex PCR, and TCRdb kept only the in-frame ones, dropping some. The sample lists about 53,000 clones, more than 65% occurring once. This chain links TRBV2 with TRBJ1-1, with a tentative D call TRBD1 (6 bases). The clonotype comes from a human donor with classical Hodgkin lymphoma. This material consisted of peripheral blood mononuclear cells (PBMCs), taken at baseline. DNA of the CDR3: TGTGCCAGCAGTGCCCCGGGACACGACACTTACACTGAAGCTTTCTTT. It yields the protein CASSAPGHDTYTEAFF.